Listed below are T cell receptor beta chains from one sample, sequenced in a study of T cell changes during pregnancy in multiple sclerosis. TCRdb keeps only in-frame clones here, not all; method: immunoSEQ multiplex PCR. The sample lists roughly 40,000 clones, about nine tenths occurring once. This material consisted of CD4+ T cells from peripheral blood mononuclear cells, taken after pregnancy. The origin of the receptors is a female donor in good health, enrolled as a control in a pregnancy study. CDR3s include the opening cysteine and the closing phenylalanine or tryptophan. A D gene is named only where the DNA matches it firmly. The size field is filled for only some rows; it gives once, few, many or a size class.

clone_size	d_call	v_call	j_call	cdr3_nt	cdr3_aa
NA	NA	TRBV7-9	TRBJ2-7	TGTGCCAGCAGCTTTCAAGTTGCGGGGGAGCAGTACTTC	CASSFQVAGEQYF
NA	NA	TRBV16	TRBJ2-7	TGTGCCAGCAGCCAATTCTCGGCAGGAGGAGAGCAGTACTTC	CASSQFSAGGEQYF
NA	NA	TRBV7-2	TRBJ1-1	TGTGCCAGCAGCCTCACAGTTAACACTGAAGCTTTCTTT	CASSLTVNTEAFF
once	TRBD1	TRBV6-1	TRBJ2-1	TGTGCCAGCAGCATACCGGGACAGGGGGACAATGAGCAGTTCTTC	CASSIPGQGDNEQFF
NA	NA	TRBV7-2	TRBJ2-5	TGTGCCAGCAGCCTGCTGGGGTCACGAGGGGAGACCCAGTACTTC	CASSLLGSRGETQYF
NA	TRBD2	TRBV5-1	TRBJ2-1	TGCGCCAGCAGCTCGACCGGGACTAGCGGGAGCTACAATGAGCAGTTCTTC	CASSSTGTSGSYNEQFF
NA	TRBD1	TRBV27	TRBJ1-2	TGTGCCAGCAGTCTTACAGGGGGACCTAACTATGGCTACACCTTC	CASSLTGGPNYGYTF
NA	NA	TRBV7-8	TRBJ1-3	TGTGCCAGCAGCCGTCAGGGGACTATCCTCGGGAACACCATATATTTT	CASSRQGTILGNTIYF
NA	NA	TRBV28	TRBJ2-5	TGTGCCAGCAGCTTGGGAGGTAGCGAGACCCAGTACTTC	CASSLGGSETQYF
NA	TRBD1	TRBV5-4	TRBJ1-1	TGTGCCAGCAGCTTGGGCCAGGGGGGCACTGAAGCTTTCTTT	CASSLGQGGTEAFF
NA	TRBD2	TRBV18	TRBJ2-3	TGTGCCAGCTCAGGGACTAGCGGAAGCACAGATACGCAGTATTTT	CASSGTSGSTDTQYF
NA	TRBD2	TRBV7-7	TRBJ2-5	TGTGCCGTTCACGGGAGGCGAGGAGAGACCCAGTACTTC	CAVHGRRGETQYF
NA	TRBD1	TRBV29-1	TRBJ1-5	TGCAGCGTTTTGGGACAGCCCAATCAGCCCCAGCATTTT	CSVLGQPNQPQHF